The present TCR beta chain was sequenced within a study of beta chain features in type 1 diabetes (dated by TCRdb to between 2017 and 2018). A note on the overall study: No differences in mean age, gender distribution, total cell number or subset yield were found between patients and healthy donors. Across all samples, 107,917,701 sorted cells were examined, and cell number per subset correlated strongly with RNA yield. The study compared TCRB repertoires of sorted circulating CD4+ T cell subsets between recently diagnosed type 1 diabetes patients and matched healthy donors. Whereas all 28 donors provided naive and central memory subsets, regulatory and stem cell-like memory subsets were isolated from just 8 patients and about 8 healthy donors. On the study overall, not on this receptor specifically: In all four CD4+ subsets, TCRB CDR3 length was moderately but significantly shorter in type 1 diabetes patients. Patients with type 1 diabetes made fewer insertions and deleted more nucleotides at VDJ recombination sites, implying thymic rearrangement abnormalities. PCR may preferentially amplify shorter templates, but because patient and control samples were amplified and corrected together, any resulting skew would affect both groups equally. Only small numbers of individuals were included in the HLA sub-analyses, which left unresolved whether HLA type had any influence on TCRB rearrangement. Because cDNA rather than genomic DNA was sequenced, highly expressing activated cells could have been over-represented, although no difference in activation and CD3 levels was found between groups. Naive, central memory and regulatory TCRB repertoires appeared to be more alike among patients than among healthy donors.

The germline V and J ends show losses of 5 bases and 7 bases respectively, and no gene match explains 13 bases of the junction. Spanning cysteine to phenylalanine, the CDR3 consists of 17 amino acids. Left in the record is the CDR3 DNA by itself, 51 bases read in frame from the first base. According to the germline V gene, CDR1 reads SGHTA and CDR2 reads FQGNSA. As regards this clone: Its antigen is not yet known. No quality values exist for individual bases; no much larger clone is one base distant.

From each donor, a single peripheral blood sample of around 120 mL on average was drawn into heparinised tubes. A BD FACSAria II was used to sort naive, central memory, regulatory and stem cell-like memory CD4+ T cells with a panel that included CD45RO, CCR7, CD25, CD127, CD95 and CD27. A purity above 98% was achieved for all sorted populations. PBMCs were separated immediately by Lymphoprep density gradient centrifugation and were stained directly, without being cultured. So that batch effects would be minimized, each experiment stained and sorted samples in pairs, pairing one healthy donor with one patient. All of the isolated RNA was reverse transcribed with the High Capacity cDNA Reverse Transcription Kit, so expressed TCRB transcripts were sequenced. Deep immunoSEQ sequencing was applied to naive, central memory and regulatory T cell samples, giving an average of about 3.6 million total reads per sample. Sorted cells were lysed in RLT buffer and RNA was extracted with DNase-treated RNeasy Micro or Mini kits, depending on cell number. To prevent cross-contamination, every cell subset was processed on its own, while patient and healthy donor samples were processed together. TCRB sequences were amplified from cDNA with the immunoSEQ multiplex PCR, producing 87-bp fragments spanning the CDR3 region. Sequencing of the amplicons was done on the Illumina HiSeq platform. From the authors' description of their analysis: PCR bias was corrected computationally using synthetic template baselines, and reads within Hamming distance 2 were collapsed, with unmergeable singletons discarded. Reads were aligned to IMGT to assign V, D and J genes, CDR3 length, and insertions or deletions at six rearrangement sites. Clonotype counts were normalized to sorted cell number within each subset before computing true diversity and Gini coefficients with the tcR R package. The overlap coefficient, calculated on TCRB nucleotide sequences, was used to measure repertoire sharing. Out-of-frame TCRB sequences from naive cells were analyzed as a proxy for the pre-selection repertoire. TCRdb's version of the immuneACCESS table is confined to in-frame rearrangements and falls short of the full clone set. An unresolved V gene accounts for under half of the shortfall where checked; the remainder is of unknown origin. V and J calls and clone size follow that table, whereas D and trimming were derived from the DNA. In this sample the table shows 200,000 to 300,000 clones, roughly 10% of which occur a single time. The ten largest clones capture more than 0.015% of the sample.

This sequence originates from a man aged 25-40 years with type 1 diabetes. The chain is assembled from TRBV7-2 and TRBJ2-3; TRBD2 lines up with 12 middle nucleotides. Sequenced material: naive CD4+ T cells from blood. This specimen's cell subset or site label, interpreted: true naive CD4+ T cells. The CDR3 is CASSPPGLAGPWNTQYF. In nucleotides, the sequence is TGTGCCAGCAGCCCACCGGGACTAGCGGGCCCCTGGAATACGCAGTATTTT.